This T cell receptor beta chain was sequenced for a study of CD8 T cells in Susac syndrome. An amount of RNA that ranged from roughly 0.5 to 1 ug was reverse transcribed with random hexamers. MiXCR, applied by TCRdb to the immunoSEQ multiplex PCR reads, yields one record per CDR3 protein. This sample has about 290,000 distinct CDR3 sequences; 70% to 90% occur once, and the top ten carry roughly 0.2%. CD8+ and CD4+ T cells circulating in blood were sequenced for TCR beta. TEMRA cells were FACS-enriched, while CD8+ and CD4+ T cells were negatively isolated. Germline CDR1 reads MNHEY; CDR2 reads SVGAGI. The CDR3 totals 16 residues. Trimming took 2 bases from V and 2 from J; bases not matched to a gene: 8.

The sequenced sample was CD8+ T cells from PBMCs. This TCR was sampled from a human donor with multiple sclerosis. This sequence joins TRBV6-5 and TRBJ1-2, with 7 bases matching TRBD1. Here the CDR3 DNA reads TGTGCCAGCAGTTACGTCCCAGGGGGAGGAAACTATGGCTACACCTTC. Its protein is CASSYVPGGGNYGYTF.